The next 30 T cell receptor beta chains were all read from a single sample in a study of blood T cell repertoires in COVID-19. TCRdb's table, derived via immunoSEQ multiplex PCR, lists solely in-frame clones and lacks some. The sample consists of about 270,000 clones, 84% of them appearing once. The sample was peripheral blood. These receptors came from a human donor with COVID-19, enrolled during active disease. The donor label of this sample is uncertain.

This clone was detected only once. The rearrangement joins TRBV5-5 to TRBJ1-4, with D hard to call. This CDR3 region has 19 residues. The V end was cut by 1 base, the J end by 4 bases, with 23 bases between. Germline V lookup: CDR1 SGHKS, CDR2 YYEKEE (reference sequence). CDR3 residues: CASSLLLALSGRDNEKLFF. The CDR3 DNA is TGTGCCAGCAGCTTGCTTCTTGCCCTCAGTGGGAGGGATAATGAAAAACTGTTTTTT.

There are a few counts of this clone. The chain employs TRBV9 and TRBJ2-7, with unresolved D. This CDR3 comprises 16 residues. The germline V gene encodes CDR1 SGDLS and CDR2 YYNGEE. Trimming stripped 2 bases from V and 5 bases from J, with 20 bases between. In DNA form, the CDR3 reads TGTGCCAGCAGCGTTAGAGTCGCGGATCCTCTGGACGAGCAGTACTTC. Translating it yields CASSVRVADPLDEQYF. Supplemented by reference TRBV9 and TRBJ2-7, the full variable domain reads DSGVTQTPKHLITATGQRVTLRCSPRSGDLSVYWYQQSLDQGLQFLIQYYNGEERAKGNILERFSAQQFPDLHSELNLSSLELGDSALYFCASSVRVADPLDEQYFGPGTRLTVT.

This clone appeared many times. This rearrangement joins TRBV27 to TRBJ2-2; D not certain. Germline CDR1 is MNHEY and CDR2 is SMNVEV (reference sequence). The CDR3 runs to 10 residues. Trimming left V 6 bases short and J 8 bases short, with 4 bases between. The CDR3 reads CASSRGELFF. In nucleotides, the CDR3 is TGTGCCAGCAGCCGGGGGGAGCTGTTTTTT.

The chain joins TRBV5-1 to TRBJ1-6; a weak D match, TRBD1 (5 bases). Looked up from germline, CDR1 is SGHRS and CDR2 is YFSETQ. This CDR3 comprises 17 residues. V lost 0 bases to trimming and J lost 4 bases, with 14 bases between them. The chain's CDR3 is CASSLGPRVEYNSPLHF. The CDR3 DNA reads as TGCGCCAGCAGCTTGGGACCCAGGGTGGAGTATAATTCACCCCTCCACTTT.

The rearrangement joins TRBV10-3 to TRBJ1-4; the D gene is possibly TRBD1 (5 bases). Trimming took off 3 bases at V and 11 bases at J, with 16 bases between the two ends. The CDR3 loop spans 14 amino acids. Germline V gene sequence: CDR1 ENHRY, CDR2 SYGVKD. The CDR3 nucleotides read TGTGCCATCAGTGATAACAGGAACGGTACTAAACTGTTTTTT. Its protein product is CAISDNRNGTKLFF.

The V and J genes are TRBV19 and TRBJ1-1; 10 bases agree with TRBD1. J lost 3 bases, V lost 4 bases, and 11 bases had no gene match. Per germline, CDR1 LNHDA and CDR2 SQIVND (reference sequence). The CDR3 extends over 17 amino acids. This chain's CDR3 is CASSKGQGGGRDTEAFF. In DNA, the CDR3 is TGTGCCAGTAGTAAAGGACAGGGGGGAGGACGCGACACTGAAGCTTTCTTT.

This rearrangement joins TRBV30 to TRBJ2-3, with a possible D match to TRBD1 (5 bases). The CDR3 length is 17 residues. Germline V gene lookup returns CDR1 GTSNPN and CDR2 SVGIG (reference sequence). V lost 1 base, J lost 1 base, and 18 bases lay in between. CDR3 in amino acids: CAWSDRARGTGTDTQYF. The CDR3 region has the DNA TGTGCCTGGAGTGACCGGGCTAGGGGAACGGGCACAGATACGCAGTATTTT.

The rearrangement uses TRBV7-9 and TRBJ2-3; 7 positions match TRBD2. V was pared by 6 bases and J by 4 bases, with 7 bases of the junction left unmatched. CDR3 length equals 14 residues. From germline, CDR1 is SEHNR and CDR2 FQNEAQ (reference sequence). DNA for the CDR3: TGTGCCAGCAGAGCGGGACTTAGCCCAGATACGCAGTATTTT. It encodes CASRAGLSPDTQYF.

Comments on this clone: At one of its ends the junction is not consistent with the germline gene, which may arise from a read error. The gene calls are TRBV27 and TRBJ2-6, with D perhaps TRBD2 (7 bases). CDR3 length: 17 amino acids. Germline V gene data show CDR1 as MNHEY and CDR2 as SMNVEV (reference sequence). The CDR3 DNA reads as TGTGCCAGCTGTTTTGGGGGGGCCGGGTCTGGGGCCAACGTCCTGACTTTC. Translation gives CASCFGGAGSGANVLTF.

The chain recombines TRBV6-4 with TRBJ2-1, with TRBD2 matching 8 bases. Germline CDR1 and CDR2: MRHNA and SNTAGT. Unmatched junction bases numbered 3, after V lost 2 bases and J lost 9 bases. The CDR3 has 13 residues. The CDR3 DNA sequence: TGTGCCAGCAGTGACCGGACTAGCAGTGAGCAGTTCTTC. Its translation is CASSDRTSSEQFF.

The chain employs TRBV29-1 and TRBJ2-3, with TRBD1 matching 7 bases. CDR3 length: 14 residues. Germline-derived CDR1 and CDR2 are SQVTM and ANQGSEA. The ends lost 4 bases at V and 4 bases at J; junction bases unmatched: 8. The CDR3 DNA reads as TGCAGCGTTGTATCAAACAGGGGCGCAGATACGCAGTATTTT. Encoded protein: CSVVSNRGADTQYF.

V is TRBV7-2 and J is TRBJ1-2; 7 bases are a match to TRBD1. Trimming at V came to 5 bases and at J to 4 bases, leaving 13 bases not matched to a gene. CDR3 length equals 16 residues. Looked up from germline, CDR1 is SGHTA and CDR2 is FQGNSA. The CDR3 nucleotides are TGTGCCAGCAGCCTGAGACAGGGAAGATCCGGCTATGGCTACACCTTC. Its translation is CASSLRQGRSGYGYTF.

The gene calls are TRBV6-2 or TRBV6-3 and TRBJ2-3; D could derive from TRBD1 or TRBD2 (7 bases each). Looked up from germline, CDR1 is MNHEY and CDR2 is SVGEGT. The ends were cut back, 6 bases at V and 14 bases at J, with 18 bases in the middle. The CDR3 totals 12 residues. The CDR3 coding sequence is TGTGCCAGCAGCCAGGGGGGGAGCACCGGGTATTTT. This translates into CASSQGGSTGYF.

In DNA form, the CDR3 reads TGTGCCAGCAGTCGCGTGACTAGTTCCACCGGGGAGCTGTTTTTT. Encoded protein: CASSRVTSSTGELFF. This rearrangement joins TRBV2 to TRBJ2-2; D is possibly TRBD2 (6 bases). This CDR3 has 15 residues. Germline V lookup: CDR1 SNHLY, CDR2 FYNNEI. Trimming took off 5 bases at V and 4 bases at J, with 14 bases between the two ends.

V usage is TRBV6-4 and J usage is TRBJ1-2, with D uncertain. In germline, CDR1 is MRHNA, CDR2 SNTAGT. V dropped 6 bases and J dropped 2 bases, with 16 bases sitting between them. This CDR3 is 15 amino acids long. Here the CDR3 reads CASRVATNKNYGYTF. The CDR3 region has the DNA TGTGCCAGCAGGGTTGCGACAAACAAGAACTATGGCTACACCTTC.

V gene TRBV7-4 combines with J gene TRBJ1-5; 7 nucleotides match TRBD1. The CDR3 sequence is 16 residues long. V shed 8 bases, J shed 2 bases, and the junction held 12 bases outside the gene matches. Looked up from germline, CDR1 is SGHVT and CDR2 is SQSDAQ. This CDR3 is CASAVVVGGRNQPQHF. CDR3 nucleotide sequence: TGTGCCAGCGCCGTCGTAGTAGGGGGCCGCAATCAGCCCCAGCATTTT.

The chain recombines TRBV18 with TRBJ2-1; 13 nucleotides match TRBD2. Unmatched junction bases numbered 4, after V lost 0 bases and J lost 8 bases. CDR1 and CDR2 from the germline V gene are KGHSH and LQKENI. The CDR3 totals 16 residues. The CDR3 spells CASSPPGTSGIYEQFF. The CDR3 coding sequence is TGTGCCAGCTCACCACCGGGGACTAGCGGGATCTATGAGCAGTTCTTC.

In its sample, this clone was seen once. V and J are TRBV30 and TRBJ2-2; D gene ambiguous. Germline V lookup: CDR1 GTSNPN, CDR2 SVGIG (reference sequence). The CDR3 covers 13 residues. Trimming removed 3 bases from V and 2 bases from J, with 7 bases in between. The DNA for the CDR3 is TGTGCCTGGAGGACACCCAACACCGGGGAGCTGTTTTTT. Its protein is CAWRTPNTGELFF.

V gene TRBV3-1 (or the pseudogene TRBV3-2) combines with J gene TRBJ2-2, with 7 bases matching TRBD2. Germline assignment: CDR1 LGHDT and CDR2 YNNKEL (reference sequence). The CDR3 consists of 17 residues. The J segment lost 1 base and the V segment lost 2 bases, leaving 7 bases of the junction unmatched. The DNA of the CDR3 is TGTGCCAGCAGCCAACTTGCGGCGGGAGAGAACACCGGGGAGCTGTTTTTT. The encoded protein is CASSQLAAGENTGELFF.

The J gene is TRBJ2-1, the V gene TRBV2; 8 nucleotides line up with TRBD2. CDR3 size: 16 residues. The V gene's germline CDR1 is SNHLY and CDR2 FYNNEI. The V gene end was trimmed by 2 bases and the J gene end by 6 bases; junction bases not matched to a gene: 9. The CDR3 bases are TGTGCCAGCAGTGAACTTGGCGGGAGGTCGGGCAATGAGCAGTTCTTC. It is translated as CASSELGGRSGNEQFF.

This clone came up a few times. J is TRBJ2-2 and V is TRBV9; the match to TRBD2 covers 7 bases. The CDR3 is 15 amino acids. V trimming: 3 bases; J trimming: 6 bases; junction bases outside the gene matches: 8. Germline CDR1 reads SGDLS; CDR2 reads YYNGEE. CDR3 sequence: CASSGSGGWAGELFF. The CDR3 DNA follows: TGTGCCAGCAGCGGCTCGGGAGGTTGGGCCGGGGAGCTGTTTTTT.

V and J are TRBV28 and TRBJ1-4; the D is unclear. Germline CDR1 MDHEN, CDR2 SYDVKM. The V end was cut by 1 base, the J end by 7 bases, with 16 bases between. The CDR3 contains 16 residues. The CDR3 DNA follows: TGTGCCAGCAGTTTATCTAGGGCCTCGCGGGGTGAAAAACTGTTTTTT. It codes for CASSLSRASRGEKLFF.

Written as DNA, the CDR3 is TGTGCCAGCACCGGGACAGGAGACGCCTACGAGCAGTACTTC. As protein: CASTGTGDAYEQYF. The J gene is TRBJ2-7, the V gene TRBV2, with 8 bases aligning to TRBD1. Germline CDR1 reads SNHLY; CDR2 reads FYNNEI. The CDR3 sequence is 14 residues long. Losses at the gene ends were 7 bases for V and 2 bases for J; bases not matched to a gene: 7.

The chain uses TRBV28 and TRBJ1-1; D not resolved. CDR1 is MDHEN, CDR2 SYDVKM, per germline. The CDR3 totals 14 residues. V was trimmed by 6 bases and J by 8 bases, leaving 19 bases between them. DNA of the CDR3: TGTGCCAGCAGCACCCCCTCGGCGGTAGAGGAAGCTTTCTTT. It yields the protein CASSTPSAVEEAFF.

This chain joins TRBV9 and TRBJ2-3, with 11 bases aligning to TRBD2. The CDR3 length is 14 residues. Germline CDR1 is SGDLS and CDR2 is YYNGEE. Unmatched junction bases numbered 2, after V lost 4 bases and J lost 4 bases. The CDR3 sequence: CASSSGLAADTQYF. The CDR3 nucleotides are TGTGCCAGCAGCTCGGGACTAGCGGCAGATACGCAGTATTTT. Combining the CDR3 with reference TRBV9 and TRBJ2-3 gives the whole variable domain DSGVTQTPKHLITATGQRVTLRCSPRSGDLSVYWYQQSLDQGLQFLIQYYNGEERAKGNILERFSAQQFPDLHSELNLSSLELGDSALYFCASSSGLAADTQYFGPGTRLTVL.

The chain links TRBV27 to TRBJ1-2; 8 nucleotides align to TRBD1. CDR3 length equals 13 residues. V was clipped by 3 bases and J by 6 bases; unmatched bases: 3. CDR1 is MNHEY and CDR2 is SMNVEV in the germline V gene (reference sequence). This CDR3 reads CASSLGQANGYTF. CDR3 in DNA: TGTGCCAGCAGTTTGGGACAGGCAAATGGCTACACCTTC.

The chain employs TRBV18 and TRBJ2-3; weak D call: TRBD1 (6 bases). Per the germline V gene, CDR1 is KGHSH and CDR2 is LQKENI. V was trimmed by 6 bases and J by 8 bases, leaving 18 bases between them. The CDR3 sequence is 14 residues long. CDR3 in amino acids: CASSPSAGAGTQYF. Here the CDR3 DNA reads TGTGCCAGCTCGCCTTCCGCAGGGGCGGGTACGCAGTATTTT. The full variable domain, its missing parts supplied by reference TRBV18 and TRBJ2-3, is NAGVMQNPRHLVRRRGQEARLRCSPMKGHSHVYWYRQLPEEGLKFMVYLQKENIIDESGMPKERFSAEFPKEGPSILRIQQVVRGDSAAYFCASSPSAGAGTQYFGPGTRLTVL.

This sequence joins TRBV3-1 (or the pseudogene TRBV3-2) and TRBJ1-1; D perhaps matches TRBD1 (5 bases). The CDR3 loop spans 12 amino acids. CDR1 and CDR2 from the germline V gene are LGHDT and YNNKEL (reference sequence). V dropped 8 bases and J dropped 8 bases, with 15 bases sitting between them. The CDR3 region is CASPTGGEEAFF. The CDR3 coding sequence is TGTGCCAGCCCAACCGGGGGGGAGGAAGCTTTCTTT.

The V call is TRBV6-5, the J call TRBJ1-1; D gene uncertain. This CDR3 spans 14 amino acids. The V gene lost 6 bases and the J gene lost 6 bases, with 17 bases spanning the gap. Germline assignment: CDR1 MNHEY and CDR2 SVGAGI. CDR3 sequence: CASRFHQTGAEAFF. Here the CDR3 DNA reads TGTGCCAGCAGATTTCATCAAACCGGAGCTGAAGCTTTCTTT.

The V call is TRBV4-1, the J call TRBJ2-1; D perhaps matches TRBD2 (6 bases). V shed 4 bases and J shed 9 bases, with 31 bases lying between them. The CDR3 contains 19 residues. The germline gives CDR1 MGHRA, CDR2 YSYEKL. CDR3 sequence reads: CASSPFTPRRERILGEQFF. DNA of the CDR3: TGCGCCAGCAGCCCGTTTACCCCACGGAGGGAGAGGATCTTGGGTGAGCAGTTCTTC.